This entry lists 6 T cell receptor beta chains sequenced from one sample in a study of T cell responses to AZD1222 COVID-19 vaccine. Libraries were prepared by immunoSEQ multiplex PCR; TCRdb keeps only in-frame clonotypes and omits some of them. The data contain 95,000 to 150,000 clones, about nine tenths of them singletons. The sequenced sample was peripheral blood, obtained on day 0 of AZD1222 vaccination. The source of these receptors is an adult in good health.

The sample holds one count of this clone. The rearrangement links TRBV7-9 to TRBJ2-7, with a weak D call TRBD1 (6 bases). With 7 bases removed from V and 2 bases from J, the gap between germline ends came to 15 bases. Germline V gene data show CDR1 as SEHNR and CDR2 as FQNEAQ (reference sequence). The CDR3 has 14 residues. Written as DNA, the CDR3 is TGTGCCAGCACCCAGTTGGGGGCTCCCTACGAGCAGTACTTC. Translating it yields CASTQLGAPYEQYF.

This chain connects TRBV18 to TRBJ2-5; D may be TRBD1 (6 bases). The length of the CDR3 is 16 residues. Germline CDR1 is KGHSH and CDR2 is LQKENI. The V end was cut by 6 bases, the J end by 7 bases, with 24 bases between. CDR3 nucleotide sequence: TGTGCCAGCTCCCGTTCCGGTACAGGGCCCCATCGGACCCAGTACTTC. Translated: CASSRSGTGPHRTQYF.

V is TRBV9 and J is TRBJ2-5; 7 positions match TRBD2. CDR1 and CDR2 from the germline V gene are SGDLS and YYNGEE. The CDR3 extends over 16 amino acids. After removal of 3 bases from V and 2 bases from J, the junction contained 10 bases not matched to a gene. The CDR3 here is CASSALGLVGQETQYF. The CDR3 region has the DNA TGTGCCAGCAGCGCCCTAGGACTAGTCGGGCAAGAGACCCAGTACTTC.

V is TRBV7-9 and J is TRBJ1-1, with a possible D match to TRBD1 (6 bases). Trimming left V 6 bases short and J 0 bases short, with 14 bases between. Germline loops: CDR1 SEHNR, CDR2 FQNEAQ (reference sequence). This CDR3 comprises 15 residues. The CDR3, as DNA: TGTGCCAGCAGTCCTGGAGGGGGTTTGAACACTGAAGCTTTCTTT. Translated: CASSPGGGLNTEAFF.

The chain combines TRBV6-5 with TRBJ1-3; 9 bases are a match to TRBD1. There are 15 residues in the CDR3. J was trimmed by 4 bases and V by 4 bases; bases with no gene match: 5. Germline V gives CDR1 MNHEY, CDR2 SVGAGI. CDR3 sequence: CASSWGQGTGNTIYF. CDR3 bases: TGTGCCAGCAGTTGGGGACAGGGAACAGGAAACACCATATATTTT.

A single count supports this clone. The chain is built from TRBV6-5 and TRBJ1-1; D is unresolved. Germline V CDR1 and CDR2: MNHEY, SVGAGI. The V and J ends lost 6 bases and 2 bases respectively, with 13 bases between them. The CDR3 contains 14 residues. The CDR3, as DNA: TGTGCCAGCAGAATATCGGCGGGAAACACTGAAGCTTTCTTT. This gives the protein CASRISAGNTEAFF.